This T cell receptor beta chain was retrieved from a study of OX40 agonist ivuxolimab in advanced cancers. Turning to the study itself: Ivuxolimab doses were 0.01, 0.1, 0.3, 1.5, 3 or 10 mg/kg every 2 weeks. Under the entry rules, prior anti-PD-1, anti-PD-L1 or anti-CTLA-4 therapy was allowed, and about 40% had some. The study, taken as a whole, reports: At 0.1 to 3.0 mg/kg and by week 6, CD4+ and CD8+ T cells in the blood had expanded clonally.

TCRdb's table, derived via immunoSEQ multiplex PCR, lists solely in-frame clones and lacks some. The repertoire holds about 58,000 clones, with approximately 82% as singletons. As to this clone: Its antigen is not identified.

Patients with autoimmune history or systemic immunosuppression were excluded. Sequencing used CD4+ or CD8+ T cells sorted from blood, obtained in a trial of the OX40 agonist ivuxolimab. The receptor's source is an adult with an advanced solid tumor such as melanoma, head and neck, liver or kidney cancer.

The CDR3 DNA reads TGTGCCAGCAGCTTAGCAGGGAGGAGGCAGACCCAGTACTTC. This sequence encodes CASSLAGRRQTQYF. The genes are TRBV7-2 and TRBJ2-5; possible D gene TRBD2, 6 bases. Germline V gene sequence: CDR1 SGHTA, CDR2 FQGNSA. There are 14 residues in the CDR3. Trimming removed 0 bases from V and 6 bases from J, with 11 bases in between.